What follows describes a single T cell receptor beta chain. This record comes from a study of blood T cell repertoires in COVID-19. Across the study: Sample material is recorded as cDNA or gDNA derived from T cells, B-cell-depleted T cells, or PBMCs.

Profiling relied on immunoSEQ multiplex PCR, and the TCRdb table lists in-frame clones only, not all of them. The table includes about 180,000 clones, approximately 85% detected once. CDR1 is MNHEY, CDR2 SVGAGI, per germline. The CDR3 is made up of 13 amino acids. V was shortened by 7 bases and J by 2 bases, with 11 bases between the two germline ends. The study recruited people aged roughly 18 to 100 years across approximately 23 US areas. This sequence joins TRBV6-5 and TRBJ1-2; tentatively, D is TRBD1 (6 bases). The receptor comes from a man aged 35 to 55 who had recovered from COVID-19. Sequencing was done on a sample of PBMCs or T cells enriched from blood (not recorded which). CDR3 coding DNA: TGTGCCAGCAAAACAGGGTCAAACTATGGCTACACCTTC. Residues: CASKTGSNYGYTF.